The 11 T cell receptor beta chains in this list originate from one sample, sequenced in a study of OX40 agonist ivuxolimab in advanced cancers. The method was immunoSEQ multiplex PCR; TCRdb's version includes in-frame clones alone and lacks a portion of them. The table records 45,000 to 65,000 clones, roughly nine tenths of them present only once. The specimen comprised CD4+ or CD8+ T cells sorted from blood, sampled in a trial of the OX40 agonist ivuxolimab. Receptors originate from an adult with an advanced solid tumor such as melanoma, head and neck, liver or kidney cancer.

The chain combines TRBV27 with TRBJ1-5; TRBD1 is a possible D gene (6 bases). The CDR3 runs 15 residues. Trimming pared 3 bases from V and 2 bases from J, leaving 11 bases between. Germline CDR1 is MNHEY and CDR2 is SMNVEV (reference sequence). For the CDR3, the DNA is TGTGCCAGCAGTTTGTCGGAGGGGGGCAATCAGCCCCAGCATTTT. This encodes CASSLSEGGNQPQHF.

CDR3: CASSKPPHSMSPLHF. CDR3 DNA sequence: TGTGCCAGCAGCAAACCCCCCCACTCTATGTCACCCCTCCACTTT. The V and J genes are TRBV21-1 and TRBJ1-6. TRBV21-1 is described as a pseudogene. The CDR3 consists of 15 residues.

J is TRBJ1-2 and V is TRBV29-1, with D uncertain. The CDR3 covers 11 residues. Trimming stripped 3 bases from V and 4 bases from J, with 6 bases between. CDR1 and CDR2 from the germline V gene are SQVTM and ANQGSEA. CDR3 in DNA: TGCAGCGTTGATCACGGCTATGGCTACACCTTC. Its protein product is CSVDHGYGYTF.

V is TRBV5-6 and J is TRBJ2-2; tentative D call: TRBD2 (5 bases). The germline V gene has CDR1 SGHDT and CDR2 YYEEEE. V was trimmed by 0 bases and J by 4 bases, leaving 13 bases between them. This CDR3 is built from 16 residues. CDR3 loop: CASSLGRALVTGELFF. As DNA, the CDR3 is TGTGCCAGCAGCTTGGGGCGGGCCCTAGTCACCGGGGAGCTGTTTTTT. The complete variable domain, with remaining parts taken from reference TRBV5-6 and TRBJ2-2, reads DAGVTQSPTHLIKTRGQQVTLRCSPKSGHDTVSWYQQALGQGPQFIFQYYEEEERQRGNFPDRFSGHQFPNYSSELNVNALLLGDSALYLCASSLGRALVTGELFFGEGSRLTVL.

The V and J genes are TRBV6-5 and TRBJ1-2; 7 bases line up with TRBD1. Germline V lookup: CDR1 MNHEY, CDR2 SVGAGI. V was pared by 2 bases and J by 6 bases, with 12 bases of the junction left unmatched. The CDR3 is 16 residues long. CDR3 loop: CASSYGHTGTEDGYTF. DNA for the CDR3: TGTGCCAGCAGTTACGGGCACACCGGGACAGAGGATGGCTACACCTTC.

This clone occurred a few times. The chain has TRBV6-1 and TRBJ1-5; TRBD1 might be the D (5 bases). CDR1 and CDR2 (germline): MNHNS, SASEGT. The CDR3 totals 14 residues. Trimming took off 2 bases at V and 4 bases at J, with 9 bases between the two ends. The CDR3 is CASSELGENQPQHF. As DNA, the CDR3 is TGTGCCAGCAGTGAATTGGGGGAGAATCAGCCCCAGCATTTT.

The count of this clone is one. The chain links TRBV10-3 to TRBJ2-7, with D possibly TRBD1 on 6 matching bases. This CDR3 contains 13 residues. Germline values: CDR1 ENHRY, CDR2 SYGVKD. The ends were cut back, 4 bases at V and 5 bases at J, with 12 bases in the middle. CDR3: CAISVQGNDEQYF. The DNA of the CDR3 is TGTGCCATCAGTGTTCAGGGGAACGACGAGCAGTACTTC.

The rearrangement links TRBV11-2 to TRBJ1-3; no clear D gene. V was shortened by 1 base and J by 3 bases, with 10 bases between the two germline ends. The CDR3 has 15 residues. The germline V gene encodes CDR1 SGHAT and CDR2 FQNNGV. CDR3 in DNA: TGTGCCAGCAGCTTAGTTCATTTCAGTGGAAACACCATATATTTT. Its translation is CASSLVHFSGNTIYF.

This sequence joins TRBV4-2 and TRBJ2-2, with D perhaps matching TRBD2 (6 bases). The length of the CDR3 is 16 residues. V shed 1 base and J shed 3 bases, with 12 bases lying between them. Germline values: CDR1 LGHNA, CDR2 YNFKEQ. The CDR3: CASSQVPGVYTGELFF. The DNA for the CDR3 is TGTGCCAGCAGCCAAGTCCCGGGGGTCTACACCGGGGAGCTGTTTTTT.

In this sample, this clone turned up once. The V and J genes are TRBV19 and TRBJ2-2; TRBD2 aligns across 7 bases. Trimming cost V 3 bases and J 5 bases; bases outside gene matches: 9. Germline V lookup: CDR1 LNHDA, CDR2 SQIVND (reference sequence). The CDR3 sequence is 16 residues long. CDR3 coding DNA: TGTGCCAGTAGTATCGTTGGTTGGGACTATACCGGGGAGCTGTTTTTT. Translated, it gives CASSIVGWDYTGELFF.

The J gene is TRBJ2-4, the V gene TRBV15; D might be TRBD2 (7 bases). Deletions cut 0 bases from V and 1 base from J, with 22 bases between. The CDR3 consists of 20 residues. Germline-derived CDR1 and CDR2 are LNHNV and YYDKDF (reference sequence). CDR3 loop: CATSRDRGSSGGLAKNIQYF. The CDR3 region has the DNA TGTGCCACCAGCAGAGATCGGGGGTCGTCCGGGGGGCTGGCCAAAAACATTCAGTACTTC.